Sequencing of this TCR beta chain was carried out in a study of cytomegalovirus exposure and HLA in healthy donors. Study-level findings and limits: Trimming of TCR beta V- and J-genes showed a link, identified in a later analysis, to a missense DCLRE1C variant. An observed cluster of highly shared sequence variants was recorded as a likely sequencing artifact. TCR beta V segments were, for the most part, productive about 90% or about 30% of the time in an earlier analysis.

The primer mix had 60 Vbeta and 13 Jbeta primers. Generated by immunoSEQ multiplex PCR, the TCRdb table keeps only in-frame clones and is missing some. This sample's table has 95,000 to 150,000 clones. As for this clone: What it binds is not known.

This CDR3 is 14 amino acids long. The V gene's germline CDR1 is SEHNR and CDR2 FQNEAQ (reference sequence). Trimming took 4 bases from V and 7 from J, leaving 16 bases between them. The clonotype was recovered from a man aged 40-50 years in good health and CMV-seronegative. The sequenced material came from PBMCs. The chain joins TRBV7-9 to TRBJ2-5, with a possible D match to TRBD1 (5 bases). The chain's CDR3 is CASSSATAMGTQYF. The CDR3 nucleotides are TGTGCCAGCAGCTCGGCGACAGCGATGGGGACCCAGTACTTC. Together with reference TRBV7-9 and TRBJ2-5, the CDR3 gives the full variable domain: DTGVSQNPRHKITKRGQNVTFRCDPISEHNRLYWYRQTLGQGPEFLTYFQNEAQLEKSRLLSDRFSAERPKGSFSTLEIQRTEQGDSAMYLCASSSATAMGTQYFGPGTRLLVL.